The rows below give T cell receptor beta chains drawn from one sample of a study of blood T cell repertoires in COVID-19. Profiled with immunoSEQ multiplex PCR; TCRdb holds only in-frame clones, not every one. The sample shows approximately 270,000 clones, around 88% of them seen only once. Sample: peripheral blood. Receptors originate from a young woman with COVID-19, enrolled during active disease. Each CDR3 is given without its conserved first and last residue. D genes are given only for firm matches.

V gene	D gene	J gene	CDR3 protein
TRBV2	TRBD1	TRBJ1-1	ARDQKNVPGQGMNTEAF
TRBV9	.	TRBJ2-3	ASSVSVDTQY
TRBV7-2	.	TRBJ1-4	ASSSRDTITKGLF
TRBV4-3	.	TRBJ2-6	ASSQEGSGFFSGANVLT
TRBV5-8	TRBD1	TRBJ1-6	ASSLGQGTNSPLH
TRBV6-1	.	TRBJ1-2	ASSGASGHLDYGYT
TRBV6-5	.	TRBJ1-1	ASRGTLNTEAF
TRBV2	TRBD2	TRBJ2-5	ASSIWGGETQY
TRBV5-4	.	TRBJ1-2	ASSLGPRELDGYT
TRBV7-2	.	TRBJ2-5	ASSLATREQETQY